These 21 T cell receptor beta chains share one sample of origin, sequenced in a study of blood T cell repertoires in COVID-19. Measured with immunoSEQ multiplex PCR; TCRdb has only the in-frame clones, and not every one. Here the sample spans fewer than 350,000 clones, approximately 90% being singletons. Sequencing used PBMCs or T cells enriched from blood (not recorded which). Every receptor here comes from a woman between 55 and 75 years old in a cohort exposed to, infected with or recovered from COVID-19 (not recorded which).

The chain links TRBV28 to TRBJ2-5, with a weak D call TRBD2 (6 bases). Trimming took off 8 bases at V and 1 base at J, with 20 bases between the two ends. CDR1 MDHEN and CDR2 SYDVKM come from the germline V gene. This CDR3 is 16 amino acids long. The CDR3 spells CASYTIWGGSQETQYF. Here the CDR3 DNA reads TGTGCCAGCTATACCATTTGGGGAGGTTCCCAAGAGACCCAGTACTTC. The whole variable domain, filled in from reference TRBV28 and TRBJ2-5, reads DVKVTQSSRYLVKRTGEKVFLECVQDMDHENMFWYRQDPGLGLRLIYFSYDVKMKEKGDIPEGYSVSREKKERFSLILESASTNQTSMYLCASYTIWGGSQETQYFGPGTRLLVL.

J is TRBJ2-2 and V is TRBV5-1, with 12 bases fitting TRBD1. Trimming removed 0 bases from V and 6 bases from J; junction bases left unmatched: 6. Germline loops: CDR1 SGHRS, CDR2 YFSETQ. This CDR3 region has 17 residues. For the CDR3, the DNA is TGCGCCAGCAGCTTGGTTGGAGGGACAGGGGGCCCCGGGGAGCTGTTTTTT. This sequence encodes CASSLVGGTGGPGELFF.

This sequence joins TRBV14 and TRBJ2-7; TRBD2 is a possible D gene (7 bases). V shed 4 bases and J shed 6 bases, with 19 bases lying between them. This CDR3 region has 15 residues. Germline CDR1 SGHDN, CDR2 FVKESK. CDR3 coding DNA: TGTGCCAGCAGCCCAGGCGGGGGCGCAGGTGGCGAGCAGTACTTC. It encodes CASSPGGGAGGEQYF.

The rearrangement joins TRBV28 to TRBJ1-5; TRBD1 matches 9 bases. Unmatched junction bases numbered 8, after V lost 4 bases and J lost 4 bases. In germline, CDR1 is MDHEN, CDR2 SYDVKM. The CDR3 has 16 residues. The CDR3 DNA reads TGTGCCAGCAGTTCCCTGACAGGGGGTGGGAATCAGCCCCAGCATTTT. It specifies CASSSLTGGGNQPQHF.

The rearrangement uses TRBV7-9 and TRBJ2-1, with D possibly TRBD1 on 5 matching bases. The CDR3 consists of 13 residues. CDR1 is SEHNR and CDR2 is FQNEAQ in the germline V gene (reference sequence). V lost 4 bases, J lost 9 bases, and 13 bases lay in between. CDR3 coding DNA: TGTGCCAGCAGCTCGACGACAGTCTCTGAGCAGTTCTTC. It is translated as CASSSTTVSEQFF.

The table lists this clone with a few counts. The chain links TRBV24-1 to TRBJ1-6; D gene unclear. There are 16 residues in the CDR3. CDR1 is KGHDR and CDR2 is SFDVKD in the germline V gene. Trimming took 4 bases from V and 0 from J, leaving 9 bases between them. DNA for the CDR3: TGTGCCACCAGTGACCTAATTAGCTCCTATAATTCACCCCTCCACTTT. This gives the protein CATSDLISSYNSPLHF.

The chain links TRBV7-9 to TRBJ2-7, with D perhaps matching TRBD2 (5 bases). This CDR3 spans 18 amino acids. Germline V gene lookup returns CDR1 SEHNR and CDR2 FQNEAQ (reference sequence). The V gene lost 3 bases and the J gene lost 3 bases, with 24 bases spanning the gap. The CDR3 DNA follows: TGTGCCAGCAGCTTTACCCCCCTCTTATCCGTGGGGAGCTACGAGCAGTACTTC. Residues: CASSFTPLLSVGSYEQYF.

The chain combines TRBV29-1 with TRBJ1-1; 10 positions match TRBD1. J lost 0 bases, V lost 5 bases, and 9 bases had no gene match. CDR3 length equals 16 residues. Germline values: CDR1 SQVTM, CDR2 ANQGSEA. The CDR3 loop reads CSVYTPGQGLNTEAFF. DNA for the CDR3: TGCAGCGTTTACACTCCGGGACAGGGGTTGAACACTGAAGCTTTCTTT. The entire variable domain, with the rest obtained from reference TRBV29-1 and TRBJ1-1, is as follows: SAVISQKPSRDICQRGTSLTIQCQVDSQVTMMFWYRQQPGQSLTLIATANQGSEATYESGFVIDKFPISRPNLTFSTLTVSNMSPEDSSIYLCSVYTPGQGLNTEAFFGQGTRLTVV.

This clone was picked up a small number of times. The chain employs TRBV5-1 and TRBJ2-3; maybe TRBD1 (5 bases). CDR3 length equals 15 residues. Trimming cost V 2 bases and J 2 bases, with 12 bases left between them. Per germline, CDR1 SGHRS and CDR2 YFSETQ. The CDR3 loop reads CASSFQGTATDTQYF. The CDR3 DNA sequence: TGCGCCAGCAGCTTCCAGGGCACGGCCACAGATACGCAGTATTTT.

This CDR3 is CASSPWDRPYHLHF. DNA for the CDR3: TGTGCCAGCAGCCCTTGGGACAGGCCTTATCACCTCCACTTT. This chain joins TRBV3-1 (or the pseudogene TRBV3-2) and TRBJ1-6; 8 bases align to TRBD1. This CDR3 contains 14 residues. Germline CDR1 LGHDT, CDR2 YNNKEL (reference sequence). The V segment lost 4 bases and the J segment 15 bases; nucleotides outside the gene matches: 11.

The chain joins TRBV27 to TRBJ1-6, with D possibly matching TRBD1 (6 bases). This CDR3 spans 15 amino acids. Trimming removed 4 bases from V and 10 bases from J, with 17 bases in between. CDR1 is MNHEY, CDR2 SMNVEV, per germline (reference sequence). The CDR3 here is CASSSEQGVGSPLHF. CDR3 nucleotide sequence: TGTGCCAGCAGTTCCGAACAGGGAGTTGGATCACCCCTCCACTTT.

The chain has TRBV6-5 and TRBJ1-2; 9 nucleotides line up with TRBD1. The ends lost 6 bases at V and 7 bases at J; junction bases unmatched: 12. The CDR3 has 15 residues. CDR1 and CDR2 from the germline V gene are MNHEY and SVGAGI. Here the CDR3 reads CASRDPTGTGFGYTF. CDR3 sequence (DNA): TGTGCCAGCAGGGATCCCACCGGGACAGGGTTTGGCTACACCTTC.

J is TRBJ1-4 and V is TRBV5-1; TRBD1 might be the D (5 bases). The CDR3 loop spans 16 amino acids. In germline, CDR1 is SGHRS, CDR2 YFSETQ. With 3 bases removed from V and 2 bases from J, the gap between germline ends came to 14 bases. CDR3 sequence: CASSSGWTPTNEKLFF. As DNA, the CDR3 is TGCGCCAGCAGCTCCGGCTGGACACCGACTAATGAAAAACTGTTTTTT.

This chain links TRBV5-1 with TRBJ2-4; D remains ambiguous. This CDR3 is 12 amino acids long. Germline V gives CDR1 SGHRS, CDR2 YFSETQ. Trimming stripped 1 base from V and 6 bases from J, with 5 bases between. The chain's CDR3 is CASSLLGNIQYF. The CDR3 DNA follows: TGCGCCAGCAGCTTGCTCGGAAACATTCAGTACTTC. Together with reference TRBV5-1 and TRBJ2-4, the CDR3 gives the full variable domain: KAGVTQTPRYLIKTRGQQVTLSCSPISGHRSVSWYQQTPGQGLQFLFEYFSETQRNKGNFPGRFSGRQFSNSRSEMNVSTLELGDSALYLCASSLLGNIQYFGAGTRLSVL.

The chain is built from TRBV7-2 and TRBJ2-7, with 10 bases that match TRBD2. The V gene end was trimmed by 5 bases and the J gene end by 0 bases; junction bases not matched to a gene: 4. Germline CDR1 reads SGHTA; CDR2 reads FQGNSA. The CDR3 extends over 15 amino acids. The chain's CDR3 is CASSEGLASSYEQYF. DNA of the CDR3: TGTGCCAGCAGCGAGGGACTAGCGAGCTCCTACGAGCAGTACTTC.

The chain links TRBV4-1 to TRBJ2-3; 9 bases are a match to TRBD2. V was pared by 1 base and J by 6 bases, with 8 bases of the junction left unmatched. Per the germline V gene, CDR1 is MGHRA and CDR2 is YSYEKL. The CDR3 loop spans 16 amino acids. For the CDR3, the DNA is TGCGCCAGCAGCCAAGTCTTTAGCGGGAGTTACGATACGCAGTATTTT. Its protein is CASSQVFSGSYDTQYF.

This clone came up many times. This CDR3 is CASSQGIGGQLWTDEQFF. As DNA, the CDR3 is TGTGCCAGCAGCCAGGGAATCGGCGGGCAACTGTGGACCGATGAGCAGTTCTTC. This chain uses TRBV3-1 (or the pseudogene TRBV3-2) with TRBJ2-1; tentative D call: TRBD2 (5 bases). Trimming took 3 bases from V and 8 from J, leaving 26 bases between them. Per germline, CDR1 LGHDT and CDR2 YNNKEL (reference sequence). CDR3 length: 18 residues.

The chain combines TRBV9 with TRBJ1-1; D not certain. This CDR3 is 13 amino acids long. Germline V gene data show CDR1 as SGDLS and CDR2 as YYNGEE. Trimming cost V 3 bases and J 5 bases, with 11 bases left between them. The CDR3 coding sequence is TGTGCCAGCAGCGGGACTATGCAAACTGAAGCTTTCTTT. Protein sequence: CASSGTMQTEAFF.

This chain joins TRBV11-2 and TRBJ2-7; D possibly corresponds to TRBD2 (5 bases). The ends were cut back, 3 bases at V and 0 bases at J, with 12 bases in the middle. CDR1 is SGHAT and CDR2 is FQNNGV in the germline V gene. The length of the CDR3 is 15 residues. CDR3 coding DNA: TGTGCCAGCAGCTTCGGGGTTGGGAGCTCCTACGAGCAGTACTTC. Its translation is CASSFGVGSSYEQYF.

V and J are TRBV7-2 and TRBJ2-7; 9 bases fit TRBD1. V lost 6 bases and J lost 6; bases outside the gene matches: 6. Per germline, CDR1 SGHTA and CDR2 FQGNSA. The CDR3 is 13 residues long. The CDR3 loop reads CASSRDRVGEQYF. The DNA for the CDR3 is TGTGCCAGCAGTAGGGACAGGGTGGGCGAGCAGTACTTC.

The chain employs TRBV6-6 and TRBJ2-1; TRBD1 is a possible D gene (6 bases). Per germline, CDR1 MNHNY and CDR2 SVGAGI (reference sequence). Between the trimmed V and J ends, which lost 6 bases and 4 bases, there was a span of 19 bases. CDR3 size: 16 residues. The CDR3 protein is CASRRSGTQLYNEQFF. The CDR3 DNA sequence: TGTGCCAGCAGACGATCCGGGACACAACTTTACAATGAGCAGTTCTTC.